One sample yielded the 6 T cell receptor beta chains listed below, sequenced in a study of T cells in Graves' hyperthyroidism and ophthalmopathy. Amplification yielded TCR beta CDR3 regions, with RNA transcripts as the source. A set of HTBI primers served as the primers for a first-round RT-PCR of the TCR CDR3. TCRdb fed the multiplex PCR reads into MiXCR, producing one record per CDR3 protein. The table has hundreds of thousands of distinct CDR3 sequences, about a sixth seen once. Specimen: blood. The receptors come from a woman aged 25 to 39 with Graves' hyperthyroidism.

This clonotype has just a few counts. The gene calls are TRBV4-1 and TRBJ1-2; no definite D call. The ends were cut back, 1 base at V and 4 bases at J, with 13 bases in the middle. Germline V gene sequence: CDR1 MGHRA, CDR2 YSYEKL. The length of the CDR3 is 15 residues. This CDR3 reads CASSQVSRGPYGYTF. The CDR3 DNA sequence: TGCGCCAGCAGCCAAGTGAGTCGCGGACCCTATGGCTACACCTTC.

This clonotype has a count of ten or more. The chain carries TRBV12-3 or TRBV12-4 and TRBJ1-2; TRBD1 matches at 7 bases. The V gene end was trimmed by 5 bases and the J gene end by 3 bases; junction bases not matched to a gene: 6. This CDR3 contains 14 residues. The CDR3 protein is CASSLRGHDYGYTF. Here the CDR3 DNA reads TGTGCCAGCAGTCTAAGGGGGCACGACTATGGCTACACCTTC.

This clonotype was counted at least ten times. The rearrangement uses TRBV12-3 or TRBV12-4 and TRBJ1-2; TRBD1 aligns across 10 bases. V gave up 4 bases and J gave up 2 bases; unmatched junction bases: 4. This CDR3 comprises 15 residues. The CDR3 here is CASSSRTGGNYGYTF. The CDR3 coding sequence is TGTGCCAGCAGTTCCCGGACAGGGGGGAACTATGGCTACACCTTC.

This clonotype has a handful of counts. This rearrangement joins TRBV29-1 to TRBJ2-1; D perhaps matches TRBD2 (5 bases). Per germline, CDR1 SQVTM and CDR2 ANQGSEA. Deletions cut 7 bases from V and 8 bases from J, with 21 bases between. The CDR3 extends over 14 amino acids. CDR3 amino acids: CSAKGEPSRDEQFF. The CDR3 DNA sequence: TGCAGCGCGAAGGGAGAACCCAGCCGGGATGAGCAGTTCTTC.

The sample holds many counts of this clonotype. The chain is built from TRBV20-1 and TRBJ1-5, with a weak D call TRBD1 (6 bases). Germline V gene sequence: CDR1 DFQATT, CDR2 SNEGSKA (reference sequence). The CDR3 length is 14 residues. V lost 4 bases, J lost 0 bases, and 10 bases lay in between. The CDR3 sequence: CSAMDRSSNQPQHF. DNA for the CDR3: TGCAGTGCTATGGACAGAAGTAGCAATCAGCCCCAGCATTTT.

This clonotype occurred a few times. The rearrangement links TRBV28 to TRBJ1-2, with D possibly being TRBD1 (6 bases). Germline-derived CDR1 and CDR2 are MDHEN and SYDVKM. V lost 5 bases and J 5 bases, leaving 15 bases between the germline ends. This CDR3 comprises 14 residues. The CDR3 sequence: CASSQTGISYGYTF. CDR3 in DNA: TGTGCCAGCAGTCAAACAGGGATTTCGTATGGCTACACCTTC.